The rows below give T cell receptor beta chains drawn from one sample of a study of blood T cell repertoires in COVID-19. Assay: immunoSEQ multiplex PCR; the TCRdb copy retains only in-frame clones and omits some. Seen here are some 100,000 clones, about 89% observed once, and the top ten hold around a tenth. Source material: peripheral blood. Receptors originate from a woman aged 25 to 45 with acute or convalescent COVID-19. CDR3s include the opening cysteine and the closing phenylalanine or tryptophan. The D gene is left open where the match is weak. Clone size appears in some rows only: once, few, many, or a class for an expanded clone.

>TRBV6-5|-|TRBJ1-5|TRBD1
CASSSGTGSNQPQHF
TGTGCCAGCAGTTCCGGGACAGGGAGCAATCAGCCCCAGCATTTT
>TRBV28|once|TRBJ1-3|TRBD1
CASSPLDRGPGNTIYF
TGTGCCAGCAGTCCCCTGGACAGGGGCCCTGGAAACACCATATATTTT
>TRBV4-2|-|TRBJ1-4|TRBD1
CASSQAQGETNEKLFF
TGTGCCAGCAGCCAAGCACAGGGGGAGACTAATGAAAAACTGTTTTTT
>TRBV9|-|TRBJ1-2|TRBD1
CASSARQGNLAGNYGYTF
TGTGCCAGCAGCGCCCGACAGGGTAACTTGGCGGGGAACTATGGCTACACCTTC
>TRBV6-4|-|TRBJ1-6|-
CASSQAANNSPLHF
TGTGCCAGCAGCCAGGCCGCTAATAATTCACCCCTCCACTTT
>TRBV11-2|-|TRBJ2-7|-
CASSRHGGSYEQYF
TGTGCCAGCAGCCGTCACGGCGGTTCCTACGAGCAGTACTTC
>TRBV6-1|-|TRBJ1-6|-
CASSEGWGLWALHF
TGTGCCAGCAGTGAAGGGTGGGGGCTTTGGGCCCTCCACTTT
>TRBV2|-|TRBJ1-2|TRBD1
CASTDRGRGDYGYTF
TGTGCCAGCACTGACAGGGGAAGAGGGGACTATGGCTACACCTTC
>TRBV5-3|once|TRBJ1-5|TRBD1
CARSLVRTGGDRISNQPQHF
TGTGCCAGAAGCTTGGTAAGGACAGGGGGCGATCGTATTAGCAATCAGCCCCAGCATTTT
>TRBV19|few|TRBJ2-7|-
CASSMGLEYEQYF
TGTGCCAGTAGTATGGGTTTGGAGTACGAGCAGTACTTC
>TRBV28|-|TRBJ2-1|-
CASSRYREGMKEQFF
TGTGCCAGCAGTCGTTACAGAGAGGGTATGAAGGAGCAGTTCTTC
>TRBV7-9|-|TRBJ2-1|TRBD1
CASSQTPGQNNEQFF
TGTGCCAGCAGCCAAACACCGGGACAGAACAATGAGCAGTTCTTC
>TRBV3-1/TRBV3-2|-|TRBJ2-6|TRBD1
CASSPPQGNPSGANVLTF
TGTGCCAGCAGCCCCCCACAGGGGAACCCCTCTGGGGCCAACGTCCTGACTTTC
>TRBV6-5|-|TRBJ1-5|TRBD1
CASSPGQGWGQPQHF
TGTGCCAGCAGTCCGGGACAGGGATGGGGACAGCCCCAGCATTTT
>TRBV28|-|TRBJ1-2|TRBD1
CASSFLGTGKGYTF
TGTGCCAGCAGTTTCCTGGGGACAGGGAAAGGCTACACCTTC
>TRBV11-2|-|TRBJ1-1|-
CASSYSFEAFF
TGTGCCAGCAGCTACAGCTTTGAAGCTTTCTTT